This T cell receptor (beta chain) was documented in a study of cytomegalovirus exposure and HLA in healthy donors. Primers included in the PCR were 60 Vbeta and 13 Jbeta primers. Data came from immunoSEQ multiplex PCR; TCRdb stores just in-frame clones and leaves some out. This table has some 45,000 clones, 70% to 80% appearing once. V dropped 4 bases and J dropped 3 bases, with 9 bases sitting between them. This CDR3 has 12 residues. The germline V gene has CDR1 GTSNPN and CDR2 SVGIG (reference sequence). On this clone itself: Its antigen is still unknown.

Findings of the study overall: Later analysis identified several of the most significant clusters that appeared linked to common viral pathogens.

The rearrangement joins TRBV30 to TRBJ2-5, with a weak D call TRBD2 (6 bases). This clonotype originated in a woman aged 25 to 39 in good health and CMV-seronegative. Source material: PBMCs. The CDR3 DNA is TGTGCCTGGAACAGACTAGAAGAGACCCAGTACTTC. Translating gives CAWNRLEETQYF.